The 23 T cell receptor beta chains reported below all come from one sample, sequenced in a study of cytomegalovirus exposure and HLA in healthy donors. Both 60 Vbeta primers and 13 Jbeta primers went into the PCR. Repertoires were generated with immunoSEQ multiplex PCR, while TCRdb's copy carries only in-frame clones and drops some. This table has fewer than 110,000 clones, 82% appearing once. The specimen was PBMCs. All receptors derive from a man between 25 and 39 years old in good health and CMV-seropositive.

The chain is built from TRBV5-1 and TRBJ2-7, with a weak D call TRBD2 (5 bases). The CDR3 runs to 14 residues. The V gene's germline CDR1 is SGHRS and CDR2 YFSETQ. Trimming removed 0 bases at V and 3 bases at J, with 10 bases between. Here the CDR3 reads CASSLERFVYEQYF. CDR3 DNA: TGCGCCAGCAGCTTGGAGCGGTTTGTCTACGAGCAGTACTTC.

This rearrangement joins TRBV6-6 to TRBJ1-1, with a weak D call TRBD1 (6 bases). V lost 0 bases and J lost 1, with 9 bases in between. The CDR3 length is 15 residues. Germline-derived CDR1 and CDR2 are MNHNY and SVGAGI (reference sequence). In nucleotides, the CDR3 is TGTGCCAGCAGTTACTCCACAGGGCGGAACACTGAAGCTTTCTTT. Translation gives CASSYSTGRNTEAFF.

The J gene is TRBJ1-4, the V gene TRBV2, with D possibly TRBD1 on 6 matching bases. Per germline, CDR1 SNHLY and CDR2 FYNNEI. V lost 8 bases and J 0 bases, leaving 10 bases between the germline ends. This CDR3 region has 14 residues. The CDR3 is CASHRESTNEKLFF. The CDR3 region has the DNA TGTGCCAGCCACAGGGAATCAACTAATGAAAAACTGTTTTTT.

The chain carries TRBV7-2 and TRBJ2-1; 12 bases are a match to TRBD2. Germline V CDR1 and CDR2: SGHTA, FQGNSA. Losses at the gene ends were 3 bases for V and 7 bases for J; bases not matched to a gene: 7. The length of the CDR3 is 16 residues. CDR3 sequence: CASSLASGGAWNEQFF. CDR3 DNA sequence: TGTGCCAGCAGCTTGGCTAGCGGGGGGGCGTGGAATGAGCAGTTCTTC.

This chain joins TRBV6-5 and TRBJ2-7; 11 bases line up with TRBD2. V shed 0 bases, J shed 9 bases, and the junction held 7 bases outside the gene matches. Germline CDR1 and CDR2: MNHEY and SVGAGI. The length of the CDR3 is 15 residues. CDR3 sequence: CASSYSSSGGAGQYF. The CDR3 nucleotides are TGTGCCAGCAGTTACTCGAGTAGCGGGGGGGCGGGGCAGTACTTC.

Comment on this clone: At one boundary the junction diverges from the germline segment, which might be a read error. The chain is built from TRBV7-9 and TRBJ1-2; TRBD1 matches at 7 bases. The CDR3 length is 15 residues. Germline values: CDR1 SEHNR, CDR2 FQNEAQ (reference sequence). DNA of the CDR3: TGTTCCAGCAGCTGGGCCGGGACAGAGAACGGTGGCTACACCTTC. It translates to CSSSWAGTENGGYTF.

This rearrangement joins TRBV5-4 to TRBJ2-2; D is undetermined. V lost 4 bases and J lost 3, with 13 bases in between. The CDR3 totals 15 residues. Germline V gives CDR1 SGHNT, CDR2 YYREEE (reference sequence). The CDR3 region is CASSPRMAYTGELFF. The CDR3 nucleotides read TGTGCCAGCAGCCCTAGGATGGCTTACACCGGGGAGCTGTTTTTT.

This clone was detected only once. The V call is TRBV5-5, the J call TRBJ1-1; possible D gene TRBD1, 5 bases. V lost 4 bases, J lost 0 bases, and 16 bases lay in between. This CDR3 contains 16 residues. CDR1 is SGHKS and CDR2 is YYEKEE in the germline V gene (reference sequence). DNA for the CDR3: TGTGCCAGCAGCCCCATCGAGGCAGGGATGAACACTGAAGCTTTCTTT. Protein: CASSPIEAGMNTEAFF.

This clone was observed a few times. This sequence joins TRBV7-6 and TRBJ1-3, with D possibly matching TRBD1 (5 bases). The CDR3 is 15 residues long. Deletions cut 9 bases from V and 8 bases from J, with 23 bases between. Germline CDR1 SGHVS, CDR2 FNYEAQ. Here the CDR3 reads CASSSAGLEMDTIYF. For the CDR3, the DNA is TGTGCCAGTTCCTCCGCAGGGTTGGAGATGGACACCATATATTTT.

The rearrangement links TRBV18 to TRBJ2-6; D is possibly TRBD1 (5 bases). V dropped 4 bases and J dropped 2 bases, with 15 bases sitting between them. The germline V gene encodes CDR1 KGHSH and CDR2 LQKENI. The CDR3 consists of 17 residues. CDR3 nucleotide sequence: TGTGCCAGCTCACTTTTTAGGACACTCACTGGGGCCAACGTCCTGACTTTC. Translating gives CASSLFRTLTGANVLTF.

This clone turned up a few times. The gene calls are TRBV6-5 and TRBJ2-7; no clear D gene. Germline-derived CDR1 and CDR2 are MNHEY and SVGAGI. CDR3 length: 14 residues. V lost 2 bases to trimming and J lost 5 bases, with 13 bases between them. Here the CDR3 reads CASSYLSLRDEQYF. The DNA of the CDR3 is TGTGCCAGCAGTTACCTCTCGTTACGGGACGAGCAGTACTTC.

V and J are TRBV30 and TRBJ1-2, with 7 bases matching TRBD1. Germline V gene data show CDR1 as GTSNPN and CDR2 as SVGIG (reference sequence). This CDR3 comprises 14 residues. J lost 8 bases, V lost 7 bases, and 16 bases had no gene match. CDR3 sequence (DNA): TGTGCCTTATTGAAATCAGGGGGACGCAAAGGCTACACCTTC. It encodes CALLKSGGRKGYTF.

For the CDR3, the DNA is TGTGCCAGCAGTGGGGAGGCCGGGGGAGGCTACACCTTC. The encoded protein is CASSGEAGGGYTF. The chain has TRBV6-1 and TRBJ1-2; possible D gene TRBD1, 5 bases. The V end lost 4 bases, the J end lost 8 bases, and 14 bases lay between the germline ends. This CDR3 is 13 amino acids long. Germline V gene data show CDR1 as MNHNS and CDR2 as SASEGT.

V is TRBV7-3 and J is TRBJ2-3, with 13 nucleotides matching TRBD2. With V trimmed by 2 bases and J by 3 bases, 5 bases remained unmatched. The CDR3 is made up of 17 amino acids. Germline CDR1 is SGHTA and CDR2 is FQGTGA. CDR3 protein: CASSLGPGLAGTDTQYF. For the CDR3, the DNA is TGTGCCAGCAGCTTAGGTCCGGGACTAGCGGGAACAGATACGCAGTATTTT. Supplemented by reference TRBV7-3 and TRBJ2-3, the full variable domain reads GAGVSQTPSNKVTEKGKYVELRCDPISGHTALYWYRQSLGQGPEFLIYFQGTGAADDSGLPNDRFFAVRPEGSVSTLKIQRTERGDSAVYLCASSLGPGLAGTDTQYFGPGTRLTVL.

The chain uses TRBV11-2 and TRBJ2-4, with a possible D match to TRBD1 (6 bases). V gave up 5 bases and J gave up 12 bases, with 14 bases separating them. The CDR3 is 12 amino acids. The germline gives CDR1 SGHAT, CDR2 FQNNGV. The CDR3, as DNA: TGTGCCAGCAGCCCTCTACAGGACAGTCAGTACTTC. Translation gives CASSPLQDSQYF. The variable domain in full, with the rest retrieved from reference TRBV11-2 and TRBJ2-4, is EAGVAQSPRYKIIEKRQSVAFWCNPISGHATLYWYQQILGQGPKLLIQFQNNGVVDDSQLPKDRFSAERLKGVDSTLKIQPAKLEDSAVYLCASSPLQDSQYFGAGTRLSVL.

This chain connects TRBV6-1 to TRBJ2-5; 7 bases are a match to TRBD1. The CDR3 sequence is 14 residues long. The junction had 6 bases not matched to a gene; V was cut back by 6 bases and J by 2 bases. Germline V gene sequence: CDR1 MNHNS, CDR2 SASEGT. For the CDR3, the DNA is TGTGCCAGCAGATCGGGACAGAGACAAGAGACCCAGTACTTC. Its protein product is CASRSGQRQETQYF.

There are a few counts of this clone. This chain joins TRBV29-1 and TRBJ2-2; 8 positions match TRBD1. The germline CDR1 and CDR2 sequences are SQVTM and ANQGSEA. The CDR3 has 19 residues. Unmatched junction bases numbered 14, after V lost 0 bases and J lost 2 bases. CDR3 sequence reads: CSVEEGQGAGRGNTGELFF. DNA for the CDR3: TGCAGCGTTGAAGAGGGGCAGGGGGCGGGAAGAGGTAACACCGGGGAGCTGTTTTTT.

The chain combines TRBV5-1 with TRBJ2-7; TRBD1 aligns across 7 bases. From germline, CDR1 is SGHRS and CDR2 YFSETQ. The ends lost 0 bases at V and 2 bases at J; junction bases unmatched: 5. This CDR3 is 15 amino acids long. The CDR3 is CASSLERQGAYEQYF. DNA of the CDR3: TGCGCCAGCAGCTTGGAGAGGCAGGGGGCCTACGAGCAGTACTTC.

The V and J genes are TRBV21-1 and TRBJ1-5. TRBV21-1 is labeled a pseudogene. CDR3 size: 19 residues. CDR3: CASSKKKPHGGEFNQPQHF. In DNA form, the CDR3 reads TGTGCCAGCAGCAAAAAAAAACCCCACGGCGGGGAATTCAATCAGCCCCAGCATTTT.

This chain connects TRBV2 to TRBJ2-2; perhaps TRBD1 as D (7 bases). The germline V gene has CDR1 SNHLY and CDR2 FYNNEI. CDR3 length: 15 amino acids. The V end lost 4 bases, the J end lost 1 base, and 10 bases lay between the germline ends. Here the CDR3 DNA reads TGTGCCAGCAGTGGGAGGGGGCGGAACACCGGGGAGCTGTTTTTT. Its protein is CASSGRGRNTGELFF.

This chain links TRBV6-1 with TRBJ1-2, with D possibly matching TRBD1 (5 bases). This CDR3 region has 15 residues. The V and J ends lost 2 bases and 5 bases respectively, with 15 bases between them. Germline-derived CDR1 and CDR2 are MNHNS and SASEGT. CDR3 sequence reads: CASSEPHQGGYGYTF. CDR3 DNA: TGTGCCAGCAGTGAACCCCACCAGGGTGGGTATGGCTACACCTTC.

This sequence joins TRBV6-1 and TRBJ1-2; D not resolved. CDR3 length: 12 amino acids. CDR1 and CDR2 (germline): MNHNS, SASEGT. V was shortened by 8 bases and J by 5 bases, with 12 bases between the two germline ends. CDR3 coding DNA: TGTGCCAGCCATCGCGGGGAGTATGGCTACACCTTC. Residues: CASHRGEYGYTF.

This chain connects TRBV2 to TRBJ2-7; TRBD2 matches 13 bases. In germline, CDR1 is SNHLY, CDR2 FYNNEI. J lost 4 bases, V lost 10 bases, and 7 bases had no gene match. The CDR3 length is 14 residues. The CDR3 region is CAIRTSGGRYEQYF. CDR3 DNA sequence: TGTGCCATAAGGACTAGCGGGGGAAGGTACGAGCAGTACTTC.